This T cell receptor (beta chain) was recovered during a study of blood T cell repertoires in COVID-19. Some clones are missing from TCRdb's copy, which holds only in-frame ones; the method was immunoSEQ multiplex PCR. Of 380,000 or so clones listed, around 89% were seen once; the top ten hold approximately 1%. This clone was counted between two and nine times. CDR1 and CDR2 from the germline V gene are LGHNT and FRNRAP. The length of the CDR3 is 12 residues. With 5 bases removed from V and 3 bases from J, the gap between germline ends came to 5 bases. The study assigned cohorts using participant-reported clinical history.

This TCR was sampled from a woman aged 25 to 45 with acute COVID-19. This chain uses TRBV12-5 with TRBJ1-5; D is uncertain. Sequences were obtained from PBMCs or T cells enriched from blood (not recorded which). CDR3 nucleotides: TGTGCTAGTGGTCTCTTCAATCAGCCCCAGCATTTT. Translating it yields CASGLFNQPQHF.